The 18 T cell receptor beta chains listed next were all sequenced from one sample in a study of CD8 T cells in Susac syndrome. With random hexamers, reverse transcription was performed on about 0.5 to 1 ug of RNA. TCRdb recomputed calls from the immunoSEQ multiplex PCR reads with MiXCR, one row per CDR3 protein. The table records about 250,000 distinct CDR3 sequences, around 93% of them present only once. The sample comprised CD4+ T cells from PBMCs. The source is a human donor with multiple sclerosis.

The chain has TRBV24-1 and TRBJ2-7; D call uncertain. Trimming removed 5 bases at V and 0 bases at J, with 7 bases between. CDR1 is KGHDR and CDR2 is SFDVKD in the germline V gene. The CDR3 has 13 residues. CDR3 coding DNA: TGTGCCACCAGTGCCCCGGGCTCCTACGAGCAGTACTTC. It yields the protein CATSAPGSYEQYF.

The chain has TRBV18 and TRBJ2-1; no reliable D call. CDR3 length: 14 amino acids. The V end lost 0 bases, the J end lost 2 bases, and 5 bases lay between the germline ends. Germline V lookup: CDR1 KGHSH, CDR2 LQKENI. The CDR3 DNA reads TGTGCCAGCTCACCACCGAACGCCTACAATGAGCAGTTCTTC. It translates to CASSPPNAYNEQFF.

V and J are TRBV18 and TRBJ2-7; a possible D gene is TRBD1 (6 bases). The germline V gene has CDR1 KGHSH and CDR2 LQKENI. V was shortened by 2 bases and J by 3 bases, with 11 bases between the two germline ends. This CDR3 is 14 amino acids long. CDR3 protein: CASSPGRGDYEQYF. The CDR3 coding sequence is TGTGCCAGCTCACCAGGCAGGGGAGACTACGAGCAGTACTTC.

The chain joins TRBV23-1 to TRBJ2-2; no reliable D call. TRBV23-1 counts as an open reading frame of uncertain function. CDR3 size: 13 residues. The V and J ends lost 0 bases and 6 bases respectively, with 5 bases between them. Written as DNA, the CDR3 is TGCGCCAGCAGTCAATCTGTACCCGGGGAGCTGTTTTTT. It encodes CASSQSVPGELFF.

The rearrangement links TRBV5-4 to TRBJ2-4; D gene unclear. Germline CDR1 reads SGHNT; CDR2 reads YYREEE (reference sequence). This CDR3 is 13 amino acids long. Trimming took off 4 bases at V and 0 bases at J, with 5 bases between the two ends. DNA of the CDR3: TGTGCCAGCAGCCTCCGAGCCAAAAACATTCAGTACTTC. Amino acid sequence: CASSLRAKNIQYF.

The genes are TRBV9 and TRBJ2-3; 7 bases fit TRBD1. The CDR3 covers 14 residues. J was trimmed by 7 bases and V by 3 bases; bases with no gene match: 8. Germline V lookup: CDR1 SGDLS, CDR2 YYNGEE. The chain's CDR3 is CASSAGTEEYTQYF. For the CDR3, the DNA is TGTGCCAGCAGCGCGGGGACAGAGGAGTATACGCAGTATTTT.

This clonotype was found a few times. The chain carries TRBV29-1 and TRBJ1-1; possibly TRBD1 for D (6 bases). The germline V gene encodes CDR1 SQVTM and CDR2 ANQGSEA. The CDR3 spans 13 residues. The V end was cut by 3 bases, the J end by 3 bases, with 11 bases between. Here the CDR3 reads CSVDGQGYTEAFF. CDR3 bases: TGCAGCGTTGACGGGCAGGGGTACACTGAAGCTTTCTTT.

V is TRBV29-1 and J is TRBJ1-3; D call uncertain. CDR1 and CDR2 (germline): SQVTM, ANQGSEA. Trimming removed 4 bases at V and 4 bases at J, with 11 bases between. CDR3 length: 13 amino acids. For the CDR3, the DNA is TGCAGCGTTGGCCCTGGGTCCGGAAACACCATATATTTT. It specifies CSVGPGSGNTIYF.

The genes are TRBV7-3 and TRBJ1-6; D is perhaps TRBD1 (6 bases). CDR1 and CDR2 (germline): SGHTA, FQGTGA. The CDR3 consists of 13 residues. With 5 bases removed from V and 6 bases from J, the gap between germline ends came to 8 bases. The CDR3 DNA reads as TGTGCCAGCAGCCTGGACAGTAATTCACCCCTCCACTTT. The encoded protein is CASSLDSNSPLHF. Filled out from reference TRBV7-3 and TRBJ1-6, the complete variable domain reads GAGVSQTPSNKVTEKGKYVELRCDPISGHTALYWYRQSLGQGPEFLIYFQGTGAADDSGLPNDRFFAVRPEGSVSTLKIQRTERGDSAVYLCASSLDSNSPLHFGNGTRLTVT.

The rearrangement links TRBV18 to TRBJ2-5, with TRBD1 matching 7 bases. Germline lookup yields CDR1 KGHSH and CDR2 LQKENI. The CDR3 sequence is 14 residues long. V was pared by 2 bases and J by 3 bases, with 3 bases of the junction left unmatched. CDR3 nucleotides: TGTGCCAGCTCACCAACAACAGGGGAAGAGACCCAGTACTTC. This translates into CASSPTTGEETQYF.

This CDR3 reads CASSLGPHANTGELFF. The CDR3, as DNA: TGCGCCAGCAGCTTGGGGCCGCACGCGAACACCGGGGAGCTGTTTTTT. The V and J genes are TRBV5-1 and TRBJ2-2; D uncertain. V was shortened by 0 bases and J by 0 bases, with 9 bases between the two germline ends. Germline CDR1 and CDR2: SGHRS and YFSETQ. This CDR3 comprises 16 residues.

The gene calls are TRBV11-2 and TRBJ1-1; possibly TRBD1 for D (5 bases). The CDR3 covers 16 residues. Germline values: CDR1 SGHAT, CDR2 FQNNGV. Trimming took off 6 bases at V and 3 bases at J, with 20 bases between the two ends. The CDR3 sequence is CASSPLTGRADTEAFF. CDR3 in DNA: TGTGCCAGCAGTCCGTTGACGGGCAGGGCGGACACTGAAGCTTTCTTT.

V usage is TRBV19 and J usage is TRBJ1-1; 7 nucleotides align to TRBD1. Germline V lookup: CDR1 LNHDA, CDR2 SQIVND (reference sequence). The CDR3 runs to 14 residues. Unmatched junction bases numbered 4, after V lost 2 bases and J lost 4 bases. CDR3: CASSITGQTTEAFF. Written as DNA, the CDR3 is TGTGCCAGTAGTATAACGGGACAGACCACTGAAGCTTTCTTT.

The chain combines TRBV5-1 with TRBJ2-5; the match to TRBD1 covers 7 bases. Germline CDR1 and CDR2: SGHRS and YFSETQ. V was pared by 4 bases and J by 6 bases, with 15 bases of the junction left unmatched. The CDR3 sequence is 16 residues long. CDR3 residues: CASSRDTTGTEKTQYF. CDR3 in DNA: TGCGCCAGCAGCAGAGACACCACGGGGACAGAGAAGACCCAGTACTTC.

The chain has TRBV24-1 and TRBJ2-1; 8 bases agree with TRBD1. V shed 0 bases and J 5 bases; nucleotides not matched to a gene: 2. This CDR3 is built from 15 residues. Germline V gene lookup returns CDR1 KGHDR and CDR2 SFDVKD. In DNA form, the CDR3 reads TGTGCCACCAGTGATTTGGGACAGGGCGACAATGAGCAGTTCTTC. Translated: CATSDLGQGDNEQFF.

In its sample, this clonotype was seen once. The chain links TRBV11-2 to TRBJ2-1, with 8 bases matching TRBD2. Trimming at V came to 8 bases and at J to 7 bases, leaving 16 bases not matched to a gene. There are 16 residues in the CDR3. Germline assignment: CDR1 SGHAT and CDR2 FQNNGV. CDR3 loop: CASRRLGGRYRNEQFF. DNA of the CDR3: TGTGCCAGCCGGAGGCTGGGCGGGAGGTATAGAAATGAGCAGTTCTTC. Full variable domain (outside the CDR3, taken from reference TRBV11-2 and TRBJ2-1): EAGVAQSPRYKIIEKRQSVAFWCNPISGHATLYWYQQILGQGPKLLIQFQNNGVVDDSQLPKDRFSAERLKGVDSTLKIQPAKLEDSAVYLCASRRLGGRYRNEQFFGPGTRLTVL.

This chain uses TRBV12-3 or TRBV12-4 with TRBJ2-7; D remains unclear. V lost 5 bases and J lost 1, with 6 bases in between. CDR3 length: 12 residues. The CDR3 sequence is CASSPQSYEQYF. DNA for the CDR3: TGTGCCAGCAGTCCCCAGTCCTACGAGCAGTACTTC.

The chain uses TRBV7-3 and TRBJ1-3; 7 nucleotides align to TRBD1. From germline, CDR1 is SGHTA and CDR2 FQGTGA. V dropped 4 bases and J dropped 2; count of bases not matched to a gene: 2. There are 14 residues in the CDR3. CDR3 nucleotides: TGTGCCAGCAGCTCGACAGGGACTGGAAACACCATATATTTT. Encoded protein: CASSSTGTGNTIYF.